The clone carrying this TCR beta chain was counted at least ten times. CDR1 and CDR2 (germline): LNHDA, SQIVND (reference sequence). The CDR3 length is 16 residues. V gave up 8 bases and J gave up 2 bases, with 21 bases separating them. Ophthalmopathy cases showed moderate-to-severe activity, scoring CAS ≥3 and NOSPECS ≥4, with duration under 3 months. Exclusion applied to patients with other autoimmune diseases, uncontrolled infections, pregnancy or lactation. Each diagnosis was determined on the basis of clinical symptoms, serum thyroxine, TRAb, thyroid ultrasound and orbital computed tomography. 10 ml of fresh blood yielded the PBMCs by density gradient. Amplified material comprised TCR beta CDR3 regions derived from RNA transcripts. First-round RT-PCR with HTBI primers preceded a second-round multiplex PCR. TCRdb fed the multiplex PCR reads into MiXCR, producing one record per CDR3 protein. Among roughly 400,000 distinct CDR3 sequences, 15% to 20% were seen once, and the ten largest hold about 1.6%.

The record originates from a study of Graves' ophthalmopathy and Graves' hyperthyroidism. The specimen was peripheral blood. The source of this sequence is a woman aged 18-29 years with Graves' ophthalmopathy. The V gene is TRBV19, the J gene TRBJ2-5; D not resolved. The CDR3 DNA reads TGTGCCAGTCTCCGTAGGAGACACGCCCCTCAAGAGACCCAGTACTTC. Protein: CASLRRRHAPQETQYF. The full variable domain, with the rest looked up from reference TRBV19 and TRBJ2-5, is DGGITQSPKYLFRKEGQNVTLSCEQNLNHDAMYWYRQDPGQGLRLIYYSQIVNDFQKGDIAEGYSVSREKKESFPLTVTSAQKNPTAFYLCASLRRRHAPQETQYFGPGTRLLVL.